This TCR beta chain was sequenced in a study of T cells in Graves' hyperthyroidism and ophthalmopathy. In regard to this clonotype: Its specificity is not known. The CDR3 ends on some other residue instead of the conserved phenylalanine or tryptophan, so this is likely a read error.

There were TCR beta CDR3 regions amplified from RNA transcripts. The HTBI primer set served for first-round RT-PCR of the TCR CDR3. TCRdb independently ran MiXCR on the multiplex PCR reads; one entry per CDR3 protein. The table has some 500,000 distinct CDR3 sequences, 13% to 15% seen once; the top ten hold about a sixth. General observations from the study: Appearing also in blood were most of the thyroid clonotypes expanded above 0.001.

This CDR3 region has 16 residues. In germline, CDR1 is SGHRS, CDR2 YFSETQ. Trimming removed 5 bases from V and 4 bases from J, with 21 bases in between. Graves' hyperthyroidism showing no ophthalmopathy progression within 18 months was considered stable. Each patient was aged 18 to 65 and had newly diagnosed hyperthyroidism of under 2 months' duration. The genes are TRBV5-1 and TRBJ2-5; TRBD1 is a possible D gene (6 bases). The origin of this receptor is a woman between 18 and 29 years old with Graves' hyperthyroidism. Sequences were obtained from blood. The CDR3 DNA reads TGCGCCAGCAGAATTGGAAGTACAGGGCGTGGAGAGACCCAGTACATC. This translates into CASRIGSTGRGETQYI.